This T cell receptor (beta chain) was captured in a study of identical twins (dated by TCRdb to about 2016). The study in broad terms: To test whether fetal clonotypes persist, the study used deep sequencing on TCR alpha and beta repertoires from monozygotic twins, unrelated adults of various ages, and cord blood. Replicate twin experiments were performed at different times using different library preparation protocols to rule out contamination.

Every donor was a healthy Caucasian. The twin cohort consisted of three pairs of female monozygotic twins, all aged roughly 18 to 30 years. CD4+ and CD8+ T cell populations were isolated with positive isolation kits from Invitrogen. This clonotype has more than one count but fewer than ten. It has no known antigen specificity. It has no much larger one-base neighbor in the sample; base qualities were not kept. The germline V gene yields SGHTA for CDR1 and FQGTGA for CDR2. At the junction V is shortened by 5 bases and J by 4 bases, with 11 bases in between. The CDR3 contains 13 residues, cysteine and phenylalanine counted. CDR3 DNA is the only sequence kept; it has 39 bases, read in frame from the first base. The paper as a whole reports these results and caveats: Compared with coincidental sharing between unrelated individuals, out-of-frame TCR alpha sequences shared between twins had an excess of sequences with low generation probability. Zero-insertion analyses could be partly confounded by invariant T cells such as MAIT and iNKT, although diverse VJ usage argued against such confounding for most clonotypes. Conclusions relied on cross-sectional statistical analysis, since the same donors could not be followed over many years. Fewer insertions were carried by abundant cord blood beta clonotypes; a weaker similar trend was observed in young adult naive repertoires, while no such trend was observed in memory repertoires. The excess sharing between twins in beta out-of-frame sequences was weaker because fewer shared sequences reduced the signal-to-noise ratio. Recombination models systematically underestimated out-of-frame TCR alpha sharing in monozygotic twins but agreed with sharing between unrelated individuals.

The library relied on 5' RACE. Sequencing was performed on an Illumina HiSeq 2000. Template switching added a universal primer binding site, and the final cDNA carried a unique molecular identifier that allowed TCR cDNA molecules to be counted accurately. Specific primers in the conserved constant-segment region were used to synthesize first-strand cDNA for the TCR alpha and beta chains. To control for contamination, each cDNA library was double barcoded with a SMART-Mk sample barcode plus Illumina barcodes. Two successive PCR steps introduced TruSeq adapter sequences along with Illumina sample barcodes. TCR alpha and beta cDNA libraries were sequenced on the Illumina HiSeq platform with custom primers. The study's processing was this. MiGEC was used to process raw reads and extract unique molecular identifiers, and MiXCR was used to find CDR3 positions. Recombination models were inferred per individual with the repgenHMM and IGoR tools using an EM algorithm. Shared clonotype analysis was performed with the tcR package in R, normalizing sharing by the product of cloneset sizes. To study raw recombination without the effects of thymic and clonal selection, out-of-frame nonproductive sequences were analyzed. In-frame beta chains were kept once TCRdb had trimmed the public reads at Q25 with fastp and called clones with MiXCR. CDR3 protein sequences are deduplicated, and each keeps its most common genes and DNA. The V and J calls reflect TCRdb's pipeline rather than the authors' work. Present in this sample are some 570,000 distinct CDR3 sequences, more than 20% of which were seen just once. Jointly, the top ten make up approximately 0.49% of the sample.

The same data also went into a second study, on yellow fever vaccine responses in identical twins. Taken from the second paper: According to the authors, the vaccine-induced T cell response in identical twins seemed to be partly convergent and partly specific to each individual. Focusing on identical twins, the study followed the T cell clones that responded to the vaccine, and did so with precision.

Sequencing was done on a sample of CD4+ T cells sorted from blood. The source is a woman between 18 and 30 years old in good health. The V and J segments used are TRBV7-3 and TRBJ1-1; the D segment cannot be called with confidence. For the CDR3, the sequence is CASSTLAGTEAFF. The base sequence is TGTGCCAGCAGCACATTGGCGGGCACTGAAGCTTTCTTT.